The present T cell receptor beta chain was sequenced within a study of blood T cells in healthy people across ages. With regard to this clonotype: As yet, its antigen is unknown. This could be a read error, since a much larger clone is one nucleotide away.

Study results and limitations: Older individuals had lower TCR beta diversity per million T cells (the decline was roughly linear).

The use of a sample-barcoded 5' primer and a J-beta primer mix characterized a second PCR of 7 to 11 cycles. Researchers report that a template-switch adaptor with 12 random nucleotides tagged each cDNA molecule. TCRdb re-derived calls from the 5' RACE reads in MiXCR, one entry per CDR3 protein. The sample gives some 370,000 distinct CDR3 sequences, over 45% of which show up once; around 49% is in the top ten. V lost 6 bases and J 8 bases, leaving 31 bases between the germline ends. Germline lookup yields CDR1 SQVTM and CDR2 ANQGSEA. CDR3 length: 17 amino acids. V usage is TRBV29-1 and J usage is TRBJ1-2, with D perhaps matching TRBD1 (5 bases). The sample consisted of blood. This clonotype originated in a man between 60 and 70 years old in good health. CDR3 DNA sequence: TGCAGCGTCAACGGACAAGACCGGACAAGGGGACTGGGGGGCTACACCTTC. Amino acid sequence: CSVNGQDRTRGLGGYTF.